The present TCR beta chain was sequenced within a study of T cells in Graves' hyperthyroidism and ophthalmopathy. Overall study findings and caveats: Among thyroid clonotypes expanded above 0.001, most also appeared in blood.

Amplification targeted TCR beta CDR3 regions from RNA transcripts. HTBI primers drove first-round RT-PCR of the TCR CDR3. One entry per CDR3 protein results from TCRdb running MiXCR on the multiplex PCR reads. The top ten hold roughly 53% of the sample, which has about 210,000 distinct CDR3 sequences, 15% to 20% seen once. With a duration under 2 months, the hyperthyroidism was newly diagnosed in patients aged 18 to 65. PBMCs were collected from a roughly 10 ml volume of fresh peripheral blood. About this clonotype: Its antigen is unknown.

The source is a man aged 45-60 years with Graves' hyperthyroidism. The sequencing input was blood.

CDR3 region: CASSSTGQGNTGELFF. CDR3 in DNA: TGCGCCAGCAGCTCAACCGGACAGGGAAACACCGGGGAGCTGTTTTTT. The rearrangement links TRBV5-1 to TRBJ2-2, with 8 bases that match TRBD1. The CDR3 has 16 residues. CDR1 is SGHRS, CDR2 YFSETQ, per germline. The V gene end was trimmed by 3 bases and the J gene end by 2 bases; junction bases not matched to a gene: 6.